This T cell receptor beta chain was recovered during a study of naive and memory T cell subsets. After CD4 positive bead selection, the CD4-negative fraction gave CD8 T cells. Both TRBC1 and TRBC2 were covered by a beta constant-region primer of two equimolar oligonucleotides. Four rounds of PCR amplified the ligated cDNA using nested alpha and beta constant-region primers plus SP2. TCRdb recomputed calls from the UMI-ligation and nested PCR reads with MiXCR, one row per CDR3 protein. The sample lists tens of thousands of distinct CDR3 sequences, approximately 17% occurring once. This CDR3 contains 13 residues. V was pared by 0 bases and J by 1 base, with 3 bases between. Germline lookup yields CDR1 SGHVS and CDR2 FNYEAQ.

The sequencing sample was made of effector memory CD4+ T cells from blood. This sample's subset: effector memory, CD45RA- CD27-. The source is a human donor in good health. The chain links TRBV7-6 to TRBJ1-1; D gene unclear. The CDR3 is CASSLAANTEAFF. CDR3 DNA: TGTGCCAGCAGCTTAGCTGCGAACACTGAAGCTTTCTTT.